A selection of T cell receptor beta chains follows, all from one sample in a study of response to subunit inactivated influenza vaccine. From the RT-PCR reads, TCRdb called clonotypes with MiXCR, one entry per CDR3 protein. Of approximately 730,000 distinct CDR3 sequences listed, over 11% were seen once; the top ten hold 6% to 7%. The material sequenced was PBMCs from blood, taken approximately 15 days before vaccination. The receptors come from a man aged 50-59 years who received an inactivated influenza vaccine. The CDR3 runs from the conserved cysteine through the conserved F or W. A D gene is named only where the DNA matches it firmly. Size is omitted from some rows. Given values are once, few, many or a class for expanded clones.

clone size	J gene	D gene	V gene	CDR3 protein	CDR3 DNA
.	TRBJ2-2	.	TRBV12-3/TRBV12-4	CASSLRLAVDTGELFF	TGTGCCAGCAGTTTAAGGTTAGCGGTCGACACCGGGGAGCTGTTTTTT
.	TRBJ2-7	.	TRBV29-1	CSAALSYEQYF	TGCAGCGCGGCTCTCTCCTACGAGCAGTACTTC
.	TRBJ2-1	TRBD2	TRBV12-3/TRBV12-4	CASSERGGQNEQFF	TGTGCCAGCAGTGAGCGGGGGGGCCAGAATGAGCAGTTCTTC
few	TRBJ2-7	.	TRBV6-5	CASNGPSYEQYF	TGTGCCAGCAACGGACCCTCTTACGAGCAGTACTTC
few	TRBJ2-1	TRBD2	TRBV7-9	CASSPRGGLHEQFF	TGTGCCAGCAGCCCCCGCGGGGGGTTGCATGAGCAGTTCTTC
few	TRBJ2-7	TRBD1	TRBV11-2	CASSPPGTAKSSPYEQYF	TGTGCCAGCAGCCCACCCGGGACAGCAAAATCCAGTCCCTACGAGCAGTACTTC
few	TRBJ2-3	TRBD2	TRBV5-1	CASSLQGTSGTGTQYF	TGCGCCAGCAGCTTGCAGGGGACTAGCGGGACAGGAACGCAGTATTTT
many	TRBJ2-1	.	TRBV7-2	CASSLRVNEQFF	TGTGCCAGCAGCTTAAGGGTAAATGAGCAGTTCTTC
few	TRBJ2-7	TRBD1	TRBV29-1	CSVGRDRGSYEQYF	TGCAGCGTCGGACGGGACAGGGGTTCCTACGAGCAGTACTTC
.	TRBJ2-5	.	TRBV29-1	CSVGEASRETQYF	TGCAGCGTTGGCGAGGCTAGCCGGGAGACCCAGTACTTC
few	TRBJ1-1	.	TRBV6-2/TRBV6-3	CASRHGGGTEAFF	TGTGCCAGCAGACACGGGGGGGGCACTGAAGCTTTCTTT
.	TRBJ2-5	TRBD1	TRBV19	CASGGTGVQTQYF	TGTGCCAGTGGCGGGACAGGGGTCCAGACCCAGTACTTC
few	TRBJ2-7	.	TRBV7-6	CASSNMADRYEQYF	TGTGCCAGCAGCAACATGGCGGATCGCTACGAGCAGTACTTC
.	TRBJ1-5	.	TRBV28	CASSFGLGNQPQHF	TGTGCCAGCAGTTTCGGACTGGGCAATCAGCCCCAGCATTTT